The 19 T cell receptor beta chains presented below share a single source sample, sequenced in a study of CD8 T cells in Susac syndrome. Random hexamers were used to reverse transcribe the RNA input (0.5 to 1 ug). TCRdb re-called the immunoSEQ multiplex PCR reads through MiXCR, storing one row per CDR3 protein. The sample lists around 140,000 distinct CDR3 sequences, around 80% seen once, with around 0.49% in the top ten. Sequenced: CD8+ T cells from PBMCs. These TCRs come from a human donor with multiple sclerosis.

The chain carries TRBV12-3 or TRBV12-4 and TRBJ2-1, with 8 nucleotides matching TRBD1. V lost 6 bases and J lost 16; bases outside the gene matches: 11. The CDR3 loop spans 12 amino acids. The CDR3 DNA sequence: TGTGCCAGCAGGACAGGGGTGGGCGAGCCCTTCTTC. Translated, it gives CASRTGVGEPFF.

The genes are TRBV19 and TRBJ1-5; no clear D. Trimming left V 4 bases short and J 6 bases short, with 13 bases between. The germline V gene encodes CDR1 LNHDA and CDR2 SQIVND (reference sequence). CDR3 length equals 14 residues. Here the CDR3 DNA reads TGTGCCAGTAGTAGTTTCGGGTATAGTCAGCCCCAGCATTTT. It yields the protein CASSSFGYSQPQHF.

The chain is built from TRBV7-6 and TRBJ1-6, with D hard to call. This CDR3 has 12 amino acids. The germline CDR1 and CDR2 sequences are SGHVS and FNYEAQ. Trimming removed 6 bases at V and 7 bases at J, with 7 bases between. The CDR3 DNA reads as TGTGCCAGCAGGGTCGGCAATTCACCCCTCCACTTT. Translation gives CASRVGNSPLHF.

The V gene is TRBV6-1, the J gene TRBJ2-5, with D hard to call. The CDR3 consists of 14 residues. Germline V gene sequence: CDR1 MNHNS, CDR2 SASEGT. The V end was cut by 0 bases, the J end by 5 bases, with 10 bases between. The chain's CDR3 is CASSEAPMGETQYF. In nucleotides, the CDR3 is TGTGCCAGCAGTGAAGCTCCAATGGGGGAGACCCAGTACTTC.

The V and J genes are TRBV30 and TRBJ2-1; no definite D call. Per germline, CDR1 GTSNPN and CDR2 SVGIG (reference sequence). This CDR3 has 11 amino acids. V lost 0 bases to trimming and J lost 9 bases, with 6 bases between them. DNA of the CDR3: TGTGCCTGGAGTGTCGGTGGTGAGCAGTTCTTC. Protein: CAWSVGGEQFF.

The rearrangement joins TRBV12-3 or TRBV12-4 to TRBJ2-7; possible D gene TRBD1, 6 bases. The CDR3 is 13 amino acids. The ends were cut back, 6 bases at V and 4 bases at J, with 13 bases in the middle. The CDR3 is CASSRTVSYEQYF. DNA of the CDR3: TGTGCCAGCAGCCGGACAGTCTCTTACGAGCAGTACTTC.

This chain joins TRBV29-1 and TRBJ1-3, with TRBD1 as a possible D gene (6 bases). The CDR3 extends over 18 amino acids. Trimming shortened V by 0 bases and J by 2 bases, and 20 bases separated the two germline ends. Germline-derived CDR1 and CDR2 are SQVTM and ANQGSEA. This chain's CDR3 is CSVEDLQSPGQTGNTIYF. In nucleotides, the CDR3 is TGCAGCGTTGAAGATCTTCAGAGCCCGGGACAAACTGGAAACACCATATATTTT.

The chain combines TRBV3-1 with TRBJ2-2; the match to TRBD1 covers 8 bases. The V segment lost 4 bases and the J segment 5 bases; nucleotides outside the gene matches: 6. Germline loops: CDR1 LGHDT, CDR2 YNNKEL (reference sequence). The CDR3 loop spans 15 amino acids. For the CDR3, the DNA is TGTGCCAGCAGCCGGACAGGGAGTCTTACCGGGGAGCTGTTTTTT. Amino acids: CASSRTGSLTGELFF.

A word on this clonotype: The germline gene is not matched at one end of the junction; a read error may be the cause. CDR3 nucleotide sequence: TGTGCTAGCAGCCAGGGACTTCAAGAGACCCAGTACTTC. Its translation is CASSQGLQETQYF. The V and J genes are TRBV7-7 and TRBJ2-5, with D maybe TRBD2 (6 bases). CDR1 is SSHAT, CDR2 FNYEAQ, per germline (reference sequence). This CDR3 contains 13 residues. Filled out from reference TRBV7-7 and TRBJ2-5, the complete variable domain reads GAGVSQSPRYKVTKRGQDVTLRCDPISSHATLYWYQQALGQGPEFLTYFNYEAQPDKSGLPSDRFSAERPEGSISTLTIQRTEQRDSAMYRCASSQGLQETQYFGPGTRLLVL.

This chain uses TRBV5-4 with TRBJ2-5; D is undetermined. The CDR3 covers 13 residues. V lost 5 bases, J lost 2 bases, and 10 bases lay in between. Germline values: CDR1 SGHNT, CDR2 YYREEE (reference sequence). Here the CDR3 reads CASSPWEQETQYF. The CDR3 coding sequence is TGTGCCAGCAGTCCTTGGGAACAAGAGACCCAGTACTTC.

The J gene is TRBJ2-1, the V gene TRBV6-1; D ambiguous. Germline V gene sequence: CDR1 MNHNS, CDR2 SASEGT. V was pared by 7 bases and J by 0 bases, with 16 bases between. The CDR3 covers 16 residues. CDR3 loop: CASTAVGLPSYNEQFF. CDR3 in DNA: TGTGCCAGCACCGCTGTAGGGCTCCCCTCCTACAATGAGCAGTTCTTC.

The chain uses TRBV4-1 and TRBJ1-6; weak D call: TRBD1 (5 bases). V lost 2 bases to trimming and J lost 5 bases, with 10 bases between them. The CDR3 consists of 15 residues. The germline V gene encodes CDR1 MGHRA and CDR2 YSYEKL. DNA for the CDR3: TGCGCCAGCAGCCAATACGGGACGGATAATTCACCCCTCCACTTT. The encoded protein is CASSQYGTDNSPLHF.

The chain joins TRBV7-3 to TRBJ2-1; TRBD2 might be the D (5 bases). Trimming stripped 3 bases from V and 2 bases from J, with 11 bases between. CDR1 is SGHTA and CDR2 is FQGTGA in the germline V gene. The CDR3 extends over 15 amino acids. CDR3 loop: CASSFHGNPYNEQFF. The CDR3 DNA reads TGTGCCAGCAGCTTCCACGGGAATCCCTACAATGAGCAGTTCTTC. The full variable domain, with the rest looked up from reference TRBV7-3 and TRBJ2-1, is GAGVSQTPSNKVTEKGKYVELRCDPISGHTALYWYRQSLGQGPEFLIYFQGTGAADDSGLPNDRFFAVRPEGSVSTLKIQRTERGDSAVYLCASSFHGNPYNEQFFGPGTRLTVL.

CDR3 sequence: CASSWGRVIYNEQFF. The DNA for the CDR3 is TGTGCCAGCAGCTGGGGGCGGGTTATATACAATGAGCAGTTCTTC. The chain combines TRBV11-2 with TRBJ2-1; a possible D gene is TRBD1 (6 bases). The V end lost 4 bases, the J end lost 4 bases, and 14 bases lay between the germline ends. The germline CDR1 and CDR2 sequences are SGHAT and FQNNGV. The CDR3 covers 15 residues.

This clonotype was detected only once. In DNA, the CDR3 is TGTGCCAGTAGTATTGGTCGAGCCACTGAAGCTTTCTTT. It translates to CASSIGRATEAFF. J is TRBJ1-1 and V is TRBV19; D is undetermined. From germline, CDR1 is LNHDA and CDR2 SQIVND (reference sequence). This CDR3 spans 13 amino acids. V gave up 3 bases and J gave up 4 bases, with 9 bases separating them.

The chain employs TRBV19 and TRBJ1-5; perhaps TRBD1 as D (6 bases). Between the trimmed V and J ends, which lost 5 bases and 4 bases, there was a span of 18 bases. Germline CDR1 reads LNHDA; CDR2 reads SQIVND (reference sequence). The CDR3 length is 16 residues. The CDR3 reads CASSPPGGGSNQPQHF. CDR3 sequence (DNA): TGTGCCAGTAGTCCGCCGGGAGGGGGAAGTAATCAGCCCCAGCATTTT.

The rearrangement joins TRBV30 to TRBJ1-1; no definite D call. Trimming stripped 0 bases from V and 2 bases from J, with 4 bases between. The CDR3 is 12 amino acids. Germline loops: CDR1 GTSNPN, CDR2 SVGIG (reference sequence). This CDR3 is CAWSVHNTEAFF. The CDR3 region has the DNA TGTGCCTGGAGTGTCCATAACACTGAAGCTTTCTTT. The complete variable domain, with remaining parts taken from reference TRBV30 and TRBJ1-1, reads SQTIHQWPATLVQPVGSPLSLECTVEGTSNPNLYWYRQAAGRGLQLLFYSVGIGQISSEVPQNLSASRPQDRQFILSSKKLLLSDSGFYLCAWSVHNTEAFFGQGTRLTVV.

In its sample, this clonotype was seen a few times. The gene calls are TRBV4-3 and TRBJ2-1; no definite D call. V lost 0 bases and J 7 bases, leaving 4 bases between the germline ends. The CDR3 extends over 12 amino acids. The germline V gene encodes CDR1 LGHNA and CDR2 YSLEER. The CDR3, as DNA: TGCGCCAGCAGCCAAGATTATAATGAGCAGTTCTTC. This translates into CASSQDYNEQFF.

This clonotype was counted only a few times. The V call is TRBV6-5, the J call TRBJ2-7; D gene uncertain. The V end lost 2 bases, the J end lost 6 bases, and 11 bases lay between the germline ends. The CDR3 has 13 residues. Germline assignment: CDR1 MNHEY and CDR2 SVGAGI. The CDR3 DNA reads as TGTGCCAGCAGTTACCCCGTTACTGGCGAGCAGTACTTC. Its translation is CASSYPVTGEQYF.